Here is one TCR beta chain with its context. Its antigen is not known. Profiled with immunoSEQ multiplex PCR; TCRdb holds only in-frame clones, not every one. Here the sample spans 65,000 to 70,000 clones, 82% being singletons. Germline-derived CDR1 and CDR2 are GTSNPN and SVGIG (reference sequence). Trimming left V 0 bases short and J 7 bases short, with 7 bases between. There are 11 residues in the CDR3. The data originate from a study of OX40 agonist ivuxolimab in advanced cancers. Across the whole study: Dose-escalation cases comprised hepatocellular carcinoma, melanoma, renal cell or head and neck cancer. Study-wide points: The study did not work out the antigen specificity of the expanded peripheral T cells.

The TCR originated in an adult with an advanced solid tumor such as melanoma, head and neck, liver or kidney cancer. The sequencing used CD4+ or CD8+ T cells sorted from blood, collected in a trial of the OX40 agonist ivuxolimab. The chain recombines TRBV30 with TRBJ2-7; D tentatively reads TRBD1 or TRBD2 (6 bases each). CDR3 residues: CAWSVGGEQYF. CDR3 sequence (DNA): TGTGCCTGGAGTGTAGGGGGGGAGCAGTACTTC.